This paragraph reports one TCR beta chain. What it binds is unknown. This specimen belongs to a study of beta chain features in type 1 diabetes. Study outcomes and limitations: More deletions and fewer insertions at VDJ junctions were found in patients with type 1 diabetes. TCRB CDR3s from Type 1 diabetes patients were moderately but significantly shorter in all four CD4+ subsets.

The CDR3 spans 12 residues. V gave up 4 bases and J gave up 0 bases, with 3 bases separating them. CDR1 SNHLY and CDR2 FYNNEI come from the germline V gene. The whole isolated RNA underwent reverse transcription, so sequencing captured expressed TCRB transcripts. Generated by immunoSEQ multiplex PCR, the TCRdb table keeps only in-frame clones and is missing some. The sample carries a few hundred thousand clones, 11% recorded once. Sequences were obtained from naive CD4+ T cells from blood. The chain carries TRBV2 and TRBJ1-1; D remains unclear. The sequence was collected from a woman aged 25 to 39 in good health. The CDR3: CASSGMNTEAFF. CDR3 nucleotides: TGTGCCAGCAGTGGTATGAACACTGAAGCTTTCTTT. Full variable domain (remainder filled in from reference TRBV2 and TRBJ1-1): EPEVTQTPSHQVTQMGQEVILRCVPISNHLYFYWYRQILGQKVEFLVSFYNNEISEKSEIFDDQFSVERPDGSNFTLKIRSTKLEDSAMYFCASSGMNTEAFFGQGTRLTVV.